This entry describes one T cell receptor beta chain. This specimen belongs to a study of blood T cell repertoires in COVID-19. The study recruited people aged about 18 to 90 years across more than 20 US areas. Cohorts were based on clinical histories the participants reported. As originally analysed: Reference gene primer amplification gave estimated nucleated cell counts. TCRdb keeps only in-frame clones here, not all; method: immunoSEQ multiplex PCR. The V and J calls and the clone size are those of that table, but D and trimming were determined from the DNA. The table shows roughly 240,000 clones, with roughly 87% occurring only once. The germline V gene has CDR1 WSHSY and CDR2 SAAADI. The CDR3 extends over 11 amino acids. V was clipped by 10 bases and J by 8 bases, with 14 bases between them.

The chain combines TRBV10-2 with TRBJ1-2; a weak D match, TRBD1 (6 bases). Material: PBMCs or T cells enriched from blood (not recorded which). The receptor was isolated from a woman in her 30s with acute COVID-19. CDR3 amino acids: CAIHRVGGYTF. As DNA, the CDR3 is TGCGCCATTCACAGGGTAGGAGGCTACACCTTC.